The subject of this entry is one TCR beta chain. Germline V lookup: CDR1 MNHEY, CDR2 SMNVEV (reference sequence). Trimming took 2 bases from V and 9 from J; bases not matched to a gene: 8. The CDR3 extends over 16 amino acids. This sample stems from a study of radiation and T cells in renal cell carcinoma. Here immunoSEQ multiplex PCR was the method, and the copy in TCRdb shows in-frame clones only, minus some. The table lists about 78,000 clones, nearly 90% of them singletons. The sample's time point: blood 4 weeks post-SBRT, at nephrectomy. Treatment of the sample: 15 Gy SBRT to primary tumor, nephrectomy 4 weeks later.

The rearrangement links TRBV27 to TRBJ2-1; TRBD2 aligns across 12 bases. The sequenced sample was blood, obtained from a patient whose treatment included radiotherapy and nephrectomy. This clonotype was obtained from a woman aged 70-85 years with renal cell carcinoma. The CDR3 nucleotides read TGTGCCAGCAGTTTAGGGCTAGCGGGGGGGCCGGGTGAGCAGTTCTTC. It specifies CASSLGLAGGPGEQFF.